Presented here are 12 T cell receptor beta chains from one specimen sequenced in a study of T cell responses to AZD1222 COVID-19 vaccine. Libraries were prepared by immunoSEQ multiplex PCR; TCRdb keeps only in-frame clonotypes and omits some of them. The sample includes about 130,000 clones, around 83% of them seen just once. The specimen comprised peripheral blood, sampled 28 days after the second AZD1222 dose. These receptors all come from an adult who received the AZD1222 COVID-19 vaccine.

CDR3 in DNA: TGTGCCAGCAGCTTTGTATCTGGCGGCTATGGCTACACCTTC. Translated: CASSFVSGGYGYTF. The chain has TRBV7-9 and TRBJ1-2; D is unresolved. The length of the CDR3 is 14 residues. CDR1 is SEHNR and CDR2 is FQNEAQ in the germline V gene (reference sequence). Trimming took 3 bases from V and 4 from J, leaving 12 bases between them.

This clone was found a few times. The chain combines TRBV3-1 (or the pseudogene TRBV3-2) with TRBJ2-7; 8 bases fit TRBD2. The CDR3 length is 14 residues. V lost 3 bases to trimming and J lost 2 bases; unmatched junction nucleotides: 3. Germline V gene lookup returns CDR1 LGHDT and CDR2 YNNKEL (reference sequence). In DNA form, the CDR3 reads TGTGCCAGCAGCCAGACTAGCGTCACCTACGAGCAGTACTTC. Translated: CASSQTSVTYEQYF.

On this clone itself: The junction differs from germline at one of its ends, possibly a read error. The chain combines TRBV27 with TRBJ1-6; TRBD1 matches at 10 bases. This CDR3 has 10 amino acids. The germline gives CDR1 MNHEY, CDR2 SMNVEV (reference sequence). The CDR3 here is CASDDRGLNF. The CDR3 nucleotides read TGTGCCAGCGACGACAGGGGGCTAAACTTT.

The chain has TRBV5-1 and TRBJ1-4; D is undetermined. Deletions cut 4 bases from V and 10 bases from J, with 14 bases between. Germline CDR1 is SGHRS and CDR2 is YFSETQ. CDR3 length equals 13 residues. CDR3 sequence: CASSHRQVGKLFF. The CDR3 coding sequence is TGCGCCAGCAGCCACCGACAAGTTGGAAAACTGTTTTTT.

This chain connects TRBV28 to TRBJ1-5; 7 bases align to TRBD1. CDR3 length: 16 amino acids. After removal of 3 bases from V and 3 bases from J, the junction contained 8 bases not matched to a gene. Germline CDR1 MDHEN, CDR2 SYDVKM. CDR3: CASSFPDRNYNQPQHF. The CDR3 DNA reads TGTGCCAGCAGTTTCCCGGACAGGAACTACAATCAGCCCCAGCATTTT.

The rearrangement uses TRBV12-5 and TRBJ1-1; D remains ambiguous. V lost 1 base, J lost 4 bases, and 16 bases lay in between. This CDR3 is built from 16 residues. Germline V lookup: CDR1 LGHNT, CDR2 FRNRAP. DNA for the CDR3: TGTGCTAGTGGTTTGGCTCCTTTCGGAGCGGTCACTGAAGCTTTCTTT. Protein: CASGLAPFGAVTEAFF.

The CDR3, as DNA: TGCAGTGCCGGGAGCCACACTGAAGCTTTCTTT. It yields the protein CSAGSHTEAFF. V and J are TRBV20-1 and TRBJ1-1, with unresolved D. V lost 6 bases, J lost 3 bases, and 8 bases lay in between. There are 11 residues in the CDR3. Germline V gene sequence: CDR1 DFQATT, CDR2 SNEGSKA (reference sequence).

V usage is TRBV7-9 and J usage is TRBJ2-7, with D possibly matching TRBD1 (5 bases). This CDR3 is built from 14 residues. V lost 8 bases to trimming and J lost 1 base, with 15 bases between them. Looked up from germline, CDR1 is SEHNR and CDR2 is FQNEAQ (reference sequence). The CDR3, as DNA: TGTGCCAGCCAAAGCCCCCAGGGTTCCTACGAGCAGTACTTC. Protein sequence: CASQSPQGSYEQYF.

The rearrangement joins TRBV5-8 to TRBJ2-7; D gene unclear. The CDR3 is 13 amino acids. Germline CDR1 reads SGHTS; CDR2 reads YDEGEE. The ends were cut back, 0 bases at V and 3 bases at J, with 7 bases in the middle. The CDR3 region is CASSLVRVYEQYF. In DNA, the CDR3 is TGTGCCAGCAGCTTGGTTAGGGTCTACGAGCAGTACTTC.

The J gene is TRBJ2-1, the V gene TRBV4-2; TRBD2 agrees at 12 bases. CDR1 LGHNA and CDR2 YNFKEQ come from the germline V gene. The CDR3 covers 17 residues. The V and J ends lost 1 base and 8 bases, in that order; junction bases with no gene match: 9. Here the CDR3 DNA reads TGTGCCAGCAGCCAAGTACTAGCGGGGGGACCTAGGGATGAGCAGTTCTTC. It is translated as CASSQVLAGGPRDEQFF.

In nucleotides, the CDR3 is TGCAGCGTGCTAAGGACAGCCTACGAGCAGTACTTC. Its protein is CSVLRTAYEQYF. The V call is TRBV29-1, the J call TRBJ2-7; D possibly corresponds to TRBD1 (6 bases). This CDR3 has 12 residues. V dropped 6 bases and J dropped 2 bases, with 11 bases sitting between them. Germline CDR1 reads SQVTM; CDR2 reads ANQGSEA.

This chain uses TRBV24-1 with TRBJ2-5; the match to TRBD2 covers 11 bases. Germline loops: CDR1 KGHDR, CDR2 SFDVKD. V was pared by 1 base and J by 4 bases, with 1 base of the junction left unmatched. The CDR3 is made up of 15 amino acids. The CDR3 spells CATSDFGTSGETQYF. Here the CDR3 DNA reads TGTGCCACCAGTGATTTTGGGACTAGCGGAGAGACCCAGTACTTC.